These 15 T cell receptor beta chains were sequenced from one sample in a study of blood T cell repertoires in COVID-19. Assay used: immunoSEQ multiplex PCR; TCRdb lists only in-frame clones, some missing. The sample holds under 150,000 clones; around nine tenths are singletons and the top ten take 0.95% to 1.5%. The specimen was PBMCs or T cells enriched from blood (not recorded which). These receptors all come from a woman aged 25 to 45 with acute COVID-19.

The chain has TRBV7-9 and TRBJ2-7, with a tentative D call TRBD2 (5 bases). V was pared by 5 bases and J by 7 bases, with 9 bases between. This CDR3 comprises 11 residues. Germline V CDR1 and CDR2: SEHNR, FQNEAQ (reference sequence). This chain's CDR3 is CASSPRTEQYF. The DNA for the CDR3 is TGTGCCAGCAGCCCGCGGACTGAGCAGTACTTC.

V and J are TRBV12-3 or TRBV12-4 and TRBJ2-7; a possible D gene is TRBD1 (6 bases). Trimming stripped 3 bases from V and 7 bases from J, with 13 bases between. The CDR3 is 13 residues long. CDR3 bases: TGTGCCAGCAGTTTTGCGGTGACAGGTGAGCAGTACTTC. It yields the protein CASSFAVTGEQYF.

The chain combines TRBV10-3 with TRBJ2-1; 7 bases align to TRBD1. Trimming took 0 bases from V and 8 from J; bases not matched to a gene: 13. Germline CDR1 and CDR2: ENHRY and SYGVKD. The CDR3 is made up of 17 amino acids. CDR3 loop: CAISESTLLRGRDEQFF. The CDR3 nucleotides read TGTGCCATCAGTGAGTCGACCCTGCTAAGGGGGCGGGATGAGCAGTTCTTC.

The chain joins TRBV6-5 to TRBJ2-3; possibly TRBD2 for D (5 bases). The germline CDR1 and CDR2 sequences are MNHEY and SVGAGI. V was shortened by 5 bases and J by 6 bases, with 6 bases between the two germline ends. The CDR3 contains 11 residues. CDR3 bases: TGTGCCAGCAGTCCGGGGGATACGCAGTATTTT. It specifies CASSPGDTQYF.

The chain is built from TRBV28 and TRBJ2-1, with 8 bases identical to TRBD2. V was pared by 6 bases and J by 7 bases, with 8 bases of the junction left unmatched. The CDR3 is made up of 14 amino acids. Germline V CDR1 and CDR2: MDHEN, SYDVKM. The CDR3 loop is CASRRSVAGNEQFF. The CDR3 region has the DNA TGTGCCAGCAGGAGATCCGTAGCGGGAAATGAGCAGTTCTTC.

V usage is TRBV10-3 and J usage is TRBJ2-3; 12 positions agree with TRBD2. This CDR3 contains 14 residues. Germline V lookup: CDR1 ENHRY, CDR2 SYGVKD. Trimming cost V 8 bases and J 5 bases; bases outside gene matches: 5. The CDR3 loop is CAIGPGLAGDTQYF. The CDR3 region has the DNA TGTGCCATCGGCCCGGGACTAGCGGGAGATACGCAGTATTTT.

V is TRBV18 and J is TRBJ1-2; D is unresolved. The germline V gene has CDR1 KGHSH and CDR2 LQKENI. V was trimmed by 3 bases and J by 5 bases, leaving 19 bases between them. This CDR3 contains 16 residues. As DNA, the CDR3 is TGTGCCAGCTCACCCCTATCGAGAGAACCCTTTTATGGCTACACCTTC. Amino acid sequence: CASSPLSREPFYGYTF.

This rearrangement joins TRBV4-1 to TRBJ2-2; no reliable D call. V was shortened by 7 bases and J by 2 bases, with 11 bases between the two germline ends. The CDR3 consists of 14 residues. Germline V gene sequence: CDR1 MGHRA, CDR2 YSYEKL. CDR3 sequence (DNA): TGCGCCAGCAAGCTAACTTATAACACCGGGGAGCTGTTTTTT. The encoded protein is CASKLTYNTGELFF.

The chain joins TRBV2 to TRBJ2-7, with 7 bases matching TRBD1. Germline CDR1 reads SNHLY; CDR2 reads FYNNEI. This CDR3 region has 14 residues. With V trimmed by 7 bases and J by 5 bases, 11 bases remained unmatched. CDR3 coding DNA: TGTGCCAGCACCCCCGGGACAGCCCGGAACGAGCAGTACTTC. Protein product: CASTPGTARNEQYF.

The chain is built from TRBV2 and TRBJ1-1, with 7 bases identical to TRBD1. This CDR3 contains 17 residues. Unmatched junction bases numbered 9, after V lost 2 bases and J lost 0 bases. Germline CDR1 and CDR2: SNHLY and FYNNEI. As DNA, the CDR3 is TGTGCCAGCAGTGAATCAGGTAGTACAGGGGTGAACACTGAAGCTTTCTTT. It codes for CASSESGSTGVNTEAFF.

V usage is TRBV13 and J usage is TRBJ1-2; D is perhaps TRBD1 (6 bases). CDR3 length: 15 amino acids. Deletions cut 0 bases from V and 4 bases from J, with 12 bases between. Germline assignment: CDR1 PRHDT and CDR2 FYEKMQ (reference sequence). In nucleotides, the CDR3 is TGTGCCAGCAGCTTAGGCCGACCAGGGGTCTATGGCTACACCTTC. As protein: CASSLGRPGVYGYTF.

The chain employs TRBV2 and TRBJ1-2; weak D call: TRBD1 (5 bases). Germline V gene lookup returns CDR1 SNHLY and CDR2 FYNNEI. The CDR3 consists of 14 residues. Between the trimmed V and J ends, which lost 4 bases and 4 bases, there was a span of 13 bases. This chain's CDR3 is CASSALGGAYGYTF. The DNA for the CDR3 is TGTGCCAGCAGTGCTTTAGGAGGGGCCTATGGCTACACCTTC.

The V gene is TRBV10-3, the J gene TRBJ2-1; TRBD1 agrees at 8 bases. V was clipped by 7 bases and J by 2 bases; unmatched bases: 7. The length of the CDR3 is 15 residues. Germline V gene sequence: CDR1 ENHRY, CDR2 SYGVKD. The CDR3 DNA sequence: TGTGCCATCAACGCTGACAGGGGCCCCTACAATGAGCAGTTCTTC. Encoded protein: CAINADRGPYNEQFF.

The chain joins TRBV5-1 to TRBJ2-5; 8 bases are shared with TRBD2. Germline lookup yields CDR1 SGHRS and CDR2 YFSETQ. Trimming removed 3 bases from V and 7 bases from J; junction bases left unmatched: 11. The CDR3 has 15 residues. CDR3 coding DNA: TGCGCCAGCAGCTCACTGACTAGCGATGAGGGGACCCAGTACTTC. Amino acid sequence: CASSSLTSDEGTQYF.

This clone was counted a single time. The CDR3 protein is CASRTISGNTIYF. Written as DNA, the CDR3 is TGTGCCAGTAGGACAATTTCTGGAAACACCATATATTTT. The rearrangement uses TRBV19 and TRBJ1-3, with unresolved D. CDR1 and CDR2 (germline): LNHDA, SQIVND (reference sequence). Trimming shortened V by 6 bases and J by 1 base, and 7 bases separated the two germline ends. The CDR3 extends over 13 amino acids.